Listed here are 7 T cell receptor beta chains from one sample, sequenced in a study of PD-1 blockade in classical Hodgkin lymphoma. Libraries were prepared by immunoSEQ multiplex PCR; TCRdb keeps only in-frame clonotypes and omits some of them. The sample carries more than 15,000 clones, about four fifths recorded once. Patients all relapsed after autologous stem cell transplantation, and there was variation in brentuximab vedotin exposure. Sequenced here: peripheral blood mononuclear cells (PBMCs), sampled at baseline. The receptor source for this set is a human donor with classical Hodgkin lymphoma.

This chain uses TRBV19 with TRBJ2-7; 9 bases align to TRBD1. CDR1 LNHDA and CDR2 SQIVND come from the germline V gene (reference sequence). J gave up 3 bases and V 5 bases, and 5 bases lay outside the gene matches. The CDR3 consists of 14 residues. CDR3 loop: CASSVTGGIYEQYF. CDR3 nucleotide sequence: TGTGCCAGTAGTGTGACAGGGGGGATCTACGAGCAGTACTTC.

This clone has just a few counts. This chain joins TRBV29-1 and TRBJ1-1; 7 bases map to TRBD1. This CDR3 has 12 residues. V dropped 4 bases and J dropped 11; count of bases not matched to a gene: 10. Germline V gene data show CDR1 as SQVTM and CDR2 as ANQGSEA. CDR3 bases: TGCAGCGTTGGGAGGGTGGGACAGCGGGCTTTCTTT. Amino acid sequence: CSVGRVGQRAFF. The full variable domain, its missing parts supplied by reference TRBV29-1 and TRBJ1-1, is SAVISQKPSRDICQRGTSLTIQCQVDSQVTMMFWYRQQPGQSLTLIATANQGSEATYESGFVIDKFPISRPNLTFSTLTVSNMSPEDSSIYLCSVGRVGQRAFFGQGTRLTVV.

The V and J genes are TRBV9 and TRBJ2-3; D is undetermined. Germline V gene sequence: CDR1 SGDLS, CDR2 YYNGEE. The ends were cut back, 0 bases at V and 4 bases at J, with 6 bases in the middle. CDR3 length equals 13 residues. The CDR3 DNA sequence: TGTGCCAGCAGCGTAGCGCTAGCAGATACGCAGTATTTT. Amino acid sequence: CASSVALADTQYF. Full variable domain (missing parts from reference TRBV9 and TRBJ2-3): DSGVTQTPKHLITATGQRVTLRCSPRSGDLSVYWYQQSLDQGLQFLIQYYNGEERAKGNILERFSAQQFPDLHSELNLSSLELGDSALYFCASSVALADTQYFGPGTRLTVL.

The chain links TRBV9 to TRBJ1-1, with D possibly TRBD1 on 5 matching bases. This CDR3 region has 15 residues. Trimming pared 0 bases from V and 4 bases from J, leaving 13 bases between. From germline, CDR1 is SGDLS and CDR2 YYNGEE. CDR3 protein: CASSVEDSYATEAFF. Written as DNA, the CDR3 is TGTGCCAGCAGCGTAGAAGACAGCTATGCCACTGAAGCTTTCTTT.

The CDR3 reads CASSYYGGVGEKLFF. CDR3 coding DNA: TGCGCCAGCAGCTATTACGGGGGGGTGGGTGAAAAACTGTTTTTT. The chain uses TRBV4-3 and TRBJ1-4; tentatively, D is TRBD1 (5 bases). There are 15 residues in the CDR3. Trimming removed 5 bases from V and 7 bases from J, with 17 bases in between. In germline, CDR1 is LGHNA, CDR2 YSLEER.

The CDR3 DNA follows: TGCGCCAGCAGCCCCGACAGATTCTATGGCTACACCTTC. As protein: CASSPDRFYGYTF. The chain combines TRBV5-1 with TRBJ1-2; D is perhaps TRBD1 (5 bases). There are 13 residues in the CDR3. Trimming removed 4 bases at V and 4 bases at J, with 11 bases between. Per germline, CDR1 SGHRS and CDR2 YFSETQ.

The rearrangement uses TRBV6-6 and TRBJ1-1; TRBD1 might be the D (6 bases). The CDR3 has 15 amino acids. V lost 5 bases, J lost 0 bases, and 13 bases lay in between. Per germline, CDR1 MNHNY and CDR2 SVGAGI (reference sequence). As DNA, the CDR3 is TGTGCCAGCAGTCCTCGGGGGGGCTTGAACACTGAAGCTTTCTTT. The encoded protein is CASSPRGGLNTEAFF.